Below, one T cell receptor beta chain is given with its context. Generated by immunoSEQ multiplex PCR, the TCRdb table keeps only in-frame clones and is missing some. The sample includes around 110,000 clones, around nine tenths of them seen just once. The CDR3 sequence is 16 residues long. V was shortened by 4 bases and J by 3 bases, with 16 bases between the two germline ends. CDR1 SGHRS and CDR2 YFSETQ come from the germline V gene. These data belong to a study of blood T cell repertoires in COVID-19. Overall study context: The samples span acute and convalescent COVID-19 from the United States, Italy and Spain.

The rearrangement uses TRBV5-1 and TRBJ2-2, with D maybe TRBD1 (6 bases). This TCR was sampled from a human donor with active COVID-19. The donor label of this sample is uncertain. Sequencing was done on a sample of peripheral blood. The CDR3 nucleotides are TGCGCCAGCAGCCGTACAGGGCGTCCCGACACCGGGGAGCTGTTTTTT. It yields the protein CASSRTGRPDTGELFF.